The 18 T cell receptor beta chains reported below all come from one sample, sequenced in a study of T cell repertoires in cytomegalovirus infection. TCRdb reprocessed the reads with MiXCR, giving one entry per CDR3 protein. The sample shows about 770,000 distinct CDR3 sequences, 25% to 35% of them seen only once. These TCRs' antigens remain unknown. This specimen consisted of cultured CD8+ T cells from PBMCs, obtained from culture after CMV antigen stimulation. The receptors were gathered from a human donor in good health (CMV status not recorded). Some clones in this sample may be carry-over from other donors' samples.

V gene TRBV20-1 combines with J gene TRBJ2-5; D gene unclear. This CDR3 contains 15 residues. V was shortened by 0 bases and J by 5 bases, with 16 bases between the two germline ends. Per the germline V gene, CDR1 is DFQATT and CDR2 is SNEGSKA (reference sequence). The CDR3 sequence: CSARDRIGPLETQYF. Written as DNA, the CDR3 is TGCAGTGCTAGAGATCGAATAGGCCCCCTCGAGACCCAGTACTTC.

This clonotype appeared a few times. This CDR3 is CASSRTSGGEWETQYF. DNA of the CDR3: TGTGCCAGCAGTCGGACTAGCGGGGGGGAATGGGAGACCCAGTACTTC. The gene calls are TRBV12-3 or TRBV12-4 and TRBJ2-5; TRBD2 agrees at 15 bases. The CDR3 extends over 16 amino acids. V trimming: 5 bases; J trimming: 5 bases; junction bases outside the gene matches: 6.

In this sample, this clonotype turned up a few times. The chain uses TRBV6-5 and TRBJ2-3; maybe TRBD2 (5 bases). From germline, CDR1 is MNHEY and CDR2 SVGAGI. Trimming cost V 0 bases and J 2 bases, with 9 bases left between them. The CDR3 has 15 residues. In nucleotides, the CDR3 is TGTGCCAGCAGTTACTCGACCGGGATCACAGATACGCAGTATTTT. It is translated as CASSYSTGITDTQYF.

This clonotype was seen a single time. The chain employs TRBV7-9 and TRBJ2-1, with D possibly being TRBD1 or TRBD2 (5 bases each). V lost 6 bases, J lost 3 bases, and 12 bases lay in between. The CDR3 spans 14 residues. CDR1 and CDR2 from the germline V gene are SEHNR and FQNEAQ (reference sequence). Here the CDR3 reads CASRDSDNYNEQFF. CDR3 in DNA: TGTGCCAGCAGGGACTCGGACAACTACAATGAGCAGTTCTTC. The whole variable domain, filled in from reference TRBV7-9 and TRBJ2-1, reads DTGVSQNPRHKITKRGQNVTFRCDPISEHNRLYWYRQTLGQGPEFLTYFQNEAQLEKSRLLSDRFSAERPKGSFSTLEIQRTEQGDSAMYLCASRDSDNYNEQFFGPGTRLTVL.

The sample holds a few counts of this clonotype. CDR3 nucleotide sequence: TGCAGTGCTAGAGATAAGCAGGGGCTACCTTATTCACCCCTCCACTTT. It encodes CSARDKQGLPYSPLHF. The chain is built from TRBV20-1 and TRBJ1-6, with D tentatively TRBD1 (6 bases). Germline loops: CDR1 DFQATT, CDR2 SNEGSKA (reference sequence). Trimming cost V 0 bases and J 8 bases, with 17 bases left between them. The CDR3 totals 16 residues.

This clonotype was detected a few times. The gene calls are TRBV2 and TRBJ2-2, with 8 bases lining up with TRBD2. With V trimmed by 6 bases and J by 5 bases, 8 bases remained unmatched. Germline CDR1 is SNHLY and CDR2 is FYNNEI. This CDR3 is built from 15 residues. CDR3 nucleotides: TGTGCCAGCAGCACAAGCGGGGGAAAGACCGGGGAGCTGTTTTTT. This encodes CASSTSGGKTGELFF.

This clonotype occurred once. This chain uses TRBV20-1 with TRBJ1-1, with D tentatively TRBD1 (5 bases). The CDR3 runs 12 residues. Trimming took off 1 base at V and 7 bases at J, with 10 bases between the two ends. Germline V CDR1 and CDR2: DFQATT, SNEGSKA (reference sequence). The CDR3 region has the DNA TGCAGTGCTAGAGTAGGGGCGGTTGAAGCTTTCTTT. Its translation is CSARVGAVEAFF.

The gene calls are TRBV6-5 and TRBJ1-2, with 9 bases aligning to TRBD1. CDR3 size: 13 residues. V shed 6 bases, J shed 6 bases, and the junction held 5 bases outside the gene matches. CDR1 is MNHEY, CDR2 SVGAGI, per germline. Written as DNA, the CDR3 is TGTGCCAGCAGGAGACAGGGGGGAGATGGCTACACCTTC. Encoded protein: CASRRQGGDGYTF.

This clonotype came up a few times. The chain links TRBV7-9 to TRBJ1-5; possible D gene TRBD1, 6 bases. CDR1 SEHNR and CDR2 FQNEAQ come from the germline V gene (reference sequence). The CDR3 consists of 16 residues. V was shortened by 5 bases and J by 2 bases, with 16 bases between the two germline ends. DNA for the CDR3: TGTGCCAGCAGCCAAAGTTACAGGGACGGCAATCAGCCCCAGCATTTT. The encoded protein is CASSQSYRDGNQPQHF.

The V call is TRBV6-1, the J call TRBJ2-3; no definite D call. Germline assignment: CDR1 MNHNS and CDR2 SASEGT. The CDR3 has 14 amino acids. V was shortened by 1 base and J by 6 bases, with 11 bases between the two germline ends. CDR3 sequence reads: CASSEESVSDTQYF. CDR3 bases: TGTGCCAGCAGTGAAGAGAGTGTCTCGGATACGCAGTATTTT.

The chain joins TRBV7-9 to TRBJ1-6; a weak D match, TRBD1 (6 bases). The CDR3 is 17 residues long. The germline CDR1 and CDR2 sequences are SEHNR and FQNEAQ (reference sequence). Trimming took off 4 bases at V and 9 bases at J, with 22 bases between the two ends. In nucleotides, the CDR3 is TGTGCCAGCAGCTCTCACGACCTCCGGGGGGCTGCTTCACCCCTCCACTTT. Its protein product is CASSSHDLRGAASPLHF.

This clonotype was seen only a few times. The chain couples TRBV7-2 to TRBJ2-3; 7 bases agree with TRBD1. Germline lookup yields CDR1 SGHTA and CDR2 FQGNSA. J was trimmed by 10 bases and V by 5 bases; bases with no gene match: 6. The CDR3 sequence is 12 residues long. The chain's CDR3 is CASSLDRVAQYF. The CDR3 DNA reads as TGTGCCAGCAGCCTTGACAGGGTCGCGCAGTATTTT.

V and J are TRBV20-1 and TRBJ2-5; no clear D gene. V was pared by 0 bases and J by 2 bases, with 16 bases between. The germline gives CDR1 DFQATT, CDR2 SNEGSKA (reference sequence). The CDR3 spans 16 residues. CDR3 protein: CSARDAAGLEQETQYF. DNA of the CDR3: TGCAGTGCTAGAGATGCTGCCGGGTTGGAGCAAGAGACCCAGTACTTC.

Details on this clonotype: This may come from a read error, since a much larger clone is one base off. This chain links TRBV7-2 with TRBJ2-5, with D possibly TRBD1 on 5 matching bases. In germline, CDR1 is SGHTA, CDR2 FQGNSA. The CDR3 is 14 amino acids. The CDR3 coding sequence is TGTGCCAGCAGCCCCCTAGGGGTCATCGAGACCCAGTGCTTC. This encodes CASSPLGVIETQCF.

The rearrangement uses TRBV19 and TRBJ2-4; D ambiguous. Trimming cost V 3 bases and J 8 bases, with 8 bases left between them. Germline loops: CDR1 LNHDA, CDR2 SQIVND (reference sequence). The CDR3 is 12 amino acids. The DNA of the CDR3 is TGTGCCAGTAGTATTCCTCGCGACATTCAGTACTTC. Its translation is CASSIPRDIQYF.

This clonotype appeared a few times. The chain carries TRBV10-3 and TRBJ2-7; TRBD1 aligns across 7 bases. This CDR3 spans 13 amino acids. Germline lookup yields CDR1 ENHRY and CDR2 SYGVKD. With V trimmed by 5 bases and J by 4 bases, 5 bases remained unmatched. The CDR3: CAISPGTEYEQYV. CDR3 DNA: TGTGCCATCAGTCCCGGGACAGAATACGAGCAGTACGTC.

This chain uses TRBV27 with TRBJ2-1; no reliable D call. The CDR3 sequence is 17 residues long. Germline lookup yields CDR1 MNHEY and CDR2 SMNVEV (reference sequence). V was clipped by 5 bases and J by 6 bases, with 23 bases between them. The CDR3 region is CASSVLGPHPPSNEQFF. CDR3 bases: TGTGCCAGCAGTGTTCTAGGGCCCCACCCCCCTTCCAATGAGCAGTTCTTC.

CDR3 protein: CASSTVSGAGYGYTF. In DNA form, the CDR3 reads TGCGCCAGCAGCACCGTCTCGGGGGCAGGCTATGGCTACACCTTC. The V gene is TRBV5-1, the J gene TRBJ1-2; D perhaps matches TRBD1 (6 bases). Germline V gene data show CDR1 as SGHRS and CDR2 as YFSETQ. With 4 bases removed from V and 4 bases from J, the gap between germline ends came to 17 bases. The CDR3 is made up of 15 amino acids. The full variable domain, rest sourced from reference TRBV5-1 and TRBJ1-2, is KAGVTQTPRYLIKTRGQQVTLSCSPISGHRSVSWYQQTPGQGLQFLFEYFSETQRNKGNFPGRFSGRQFSNSRSEMNVSTLELGDSALYLCASSTVSGAGYGYTFGSGTRLTVV.